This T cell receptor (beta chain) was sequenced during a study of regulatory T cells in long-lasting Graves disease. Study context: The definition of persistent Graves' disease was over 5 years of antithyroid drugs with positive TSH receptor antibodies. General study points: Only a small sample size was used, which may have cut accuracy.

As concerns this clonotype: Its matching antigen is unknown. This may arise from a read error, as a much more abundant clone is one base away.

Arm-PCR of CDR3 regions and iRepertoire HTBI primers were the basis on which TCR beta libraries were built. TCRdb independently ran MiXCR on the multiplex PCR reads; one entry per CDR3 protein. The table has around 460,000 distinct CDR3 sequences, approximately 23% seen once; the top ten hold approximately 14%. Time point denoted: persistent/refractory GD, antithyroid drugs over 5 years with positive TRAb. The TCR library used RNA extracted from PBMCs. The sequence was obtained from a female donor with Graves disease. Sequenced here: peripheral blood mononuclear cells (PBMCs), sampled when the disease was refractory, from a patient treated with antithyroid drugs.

The CDR3, as DNA: TGTGCCAGCAGTGCAGGGCCCGTAGTAGAGACCCAGTACTTC. Translating gives CASSAGPVVETQYF. This chain connects TRBV25-1 to TRBJ2-5; weak D call: TRBD1 (5 bases). Trimming took off 4 bases at V and 4 bases at J, with 13 bases between the two ends. The length of the CDR3 is 14 residues. Germline-derived CDR1 and CDR2 are MGHDK and SYGVNS.